The 2 T cell receptor beta chains listed next were all sequenced from one sample in a study of CD8+ T cells in alopecia areata. Reverse transcribed after extraction, RNA yielded cDNA as the sequencing template. The repertoire was sequenced with immunoSEQ multiplex PCR; TCRdb's copy has only in-frame clones and lacks some. The data hold approximately 150,000 clones, with around 54% observed a single time. Sequenced: CD4+ T cells sorted from blood. The receptor set was obtained from a human donor in good health.

The gene calls are TRBV2 and TRBJ2-1; D not certain. Trimming pared 6 bases from V and 4 bases from J, leaving 4 bases between. The CDR3 has 11 residues. Germline values: CDR1 SNHLY, CDR2 FYNNEI. The CDR3 reads CASRQYNEQFF. The CDR3 DNA follows: TGTGCCAGCAGGCAGTACAATGAGCAGTTCTTC.

This clone was observed a few times. This chain connects TRBV10-3 to TRBJ2-3; TRBD2 agrees at 7 bases. The length of the CDR3 is 13 residues. Germline CDR1 reads ENHRY; CDR2 reads SYGVKD. J gave up 3 bases and V 3 bases, and 0 bases lay outside the gene matches. CDR3 coding DNA: TGTGCCATCAGTGACGGGGGGACAGATACGCAGTATTTT. This encodes CAISDGGTDTQYF.